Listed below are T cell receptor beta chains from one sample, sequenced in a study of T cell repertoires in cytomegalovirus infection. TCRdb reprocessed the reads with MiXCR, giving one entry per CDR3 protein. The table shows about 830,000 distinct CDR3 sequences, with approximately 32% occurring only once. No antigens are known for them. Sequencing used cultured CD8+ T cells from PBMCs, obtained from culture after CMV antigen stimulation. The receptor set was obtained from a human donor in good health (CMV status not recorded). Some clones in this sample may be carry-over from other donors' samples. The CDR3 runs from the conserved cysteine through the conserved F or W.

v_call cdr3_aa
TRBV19 CASSMKGGDTEAFF
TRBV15 CAIQGSTEAFF
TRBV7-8 CASSLPGQGASGELFF
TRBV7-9 CASRRLNTEAFF
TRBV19 CASRIGYGYTF
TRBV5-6 CASEPPPGRRGPNNEQFF
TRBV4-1 CASSQVAERSTDTQYF
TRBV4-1 CASSLRGPGYEQYF
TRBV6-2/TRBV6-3 CASSYGALAVGAQHF
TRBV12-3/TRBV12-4 CASSLFSQRGRTALETQYF
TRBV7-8 CASLSSDEQYF
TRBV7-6 CASSKGGGPNTEAFF
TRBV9 CASSPWPNEQFF
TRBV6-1 CASSEGQNYEQYF
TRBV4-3 CASSQGTDSDTQYF
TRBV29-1 CSVEGDVREAFF
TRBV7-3 CASSLRGFLGHPANTEAFF
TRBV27 CASSFLGLNTEAFF
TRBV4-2 CASSQEIYSNQPQHF
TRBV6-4 CASSDFLLGNEQFF
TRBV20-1 CSAPNTQGPNHNSPLHF
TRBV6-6 CASSYSRSSLVNTEAFF
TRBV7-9 CASSSSSWAGGISPLHF
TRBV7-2 CASSLVPREQFF
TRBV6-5 CASSLEGFTGELFF
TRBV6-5 CASRDSAYEQYF
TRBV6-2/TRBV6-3 CASSIQQYNEQFF
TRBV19 CASSPRDEAFF
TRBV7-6 CASSGQGGTDTQYF
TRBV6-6 CASSYSRLPTYEQYF
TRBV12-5 CASGPREKRGYGYTF
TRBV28 CASSPPRDRGLNEQFF
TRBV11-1 CASSLVPGSSYNEQFF
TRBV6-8 CASSLPGQGGNWETQYF
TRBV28 CASSIERYTSNEQFF
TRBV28 CASRLTSGASNEQFF
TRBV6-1 CASSDPLAEAYNEQFF
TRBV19 CASSWPGPTGELFF
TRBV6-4 CASSDSTDTGELFF
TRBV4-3 CASSQEWTGRVTDTQYF
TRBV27 CASSSVGGAYNEQFF
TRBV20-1 CSARVAAGEGNEQFF
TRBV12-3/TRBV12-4 CASSSWEQGETEAFF
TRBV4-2 CASSHSRDRVSPLHF
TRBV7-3 CASSLEAAAYNEQFF
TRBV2 CASSDTLGGALLSYNEQFF
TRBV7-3 CASSPTDRGSTEAFF
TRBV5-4 CASSLNFGSGNTIYF
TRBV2 CASSETVTGGIYGYTF